Sequencing of this TCR beta chain was carried out in a study of blood T cell repertoires in COVID-19. Study background: Both acute and convalescent COVID-19 samples were obtained from the United States, Italy and Spain.

Libraries were prepared by immunoSEQ multiplex PCR; TCRdb keeps only in-frame clonotypes and omits some of them. The data contain approximately 140,000 clones, about nine tenths of them singletons. V was clipped by 3 bases and J by 6 bases; unmatched bases: 3. The CDR3 is 14 amino acids. The V gene's germline CDR1 is LNHDA and CDR2 SQIVND (reference sequence). Source material: peripheral blood. The chain is built from TRBV19 and TRBJ2-2, with 8 bases matching TRBD2. This receptor was obtained from a woman aged 60-75 years with active or convalescent COVID-19. CDR3 DNA sequence: TGTGCCAGTAGTATCCCCGGGGGGGCCGGGGAGCTGTTTTTT. This sequence encodes CASSIPGGAGELFF.